The 8 T cell receptor beta chains given below trace back to one sample, sequenced in a study of blood T cell repertoires in COVID-19 (dated by TCRdb to the early 2020s). Receptor amplification or capture employed the immunoSEQ multiplex PCR assay. What TCRdb holds here is the immuneACCESS table cut down to in-frame rearrangements. Part of the clones is not present; checked against another copy, under half of the missing clones reflect an unresolved V gene, and the others are unexplained. This sample has more than 150,000 clones in its table, and around 87% of those were observed once. The top ten constitute around 13% of the sample. Sequencing used peripheral blood. The receptors were sampled from a woman aged 70-85 years with COVID-19, enrolled during active disease.

This clone was seen only once. The chain joins TRBV29-1 to TRBJ2-3; TRBD1 matches 8 bases. Germline V gives CDR1 SQVTM, CDR2 ANQGSEA. With V trimmed by 6 bases and J by 5 bases, 7 bases remained unmatched. This CDR3 has 13 amino acids. CDR3 DNA: TGCAGCGTACCTAGACAGGGGAAAGATACGCAGTATTTT. Translation: CSVPRQGKDTQYF.

V is TRBV5-1 and J is TRBJ2-3; D is possibly TRBD2 (5 bases). This CDR3 is 16 amino acids long. The germline V gene encodes CDR1 SGHRS and CDR2 YFSETQ. V shed 0 bases and J shed 2 bases, with 13 bases lying between them. CDR3 sequence: CASSLGPGNPTDTQYF. CDR3 DNA sequence: TGCGCCAGCAGCTTGGGTCCCGGGAATCCCACAGATACGCAGTATTTT.

This clone appeared once. The chain combines TRBV18 with TRBJ2-2; 14 bases agree with TRBD2. The CDR3 length is 16 residues. J gave up 4 bases and V 3 bases, and 1 base lay outside the gene matches. Germline values: CDR1 KGHSH, CDR2 LQKENI. The CDR3 protein is CASSPGLAGGTGELFF. DNA of the CDR3: TGTGCCAGCTCACCCGGACTAGCGGGAGGCACCGGGGAGCTGTTTTTT.

The genes are TRBV7-2 and TRBJ1-1; 8 bases are shared with TRBD1. The J segment lost 4 bases and the V segment lost 5 bases, leaving 9 bases of the junction unmatched. Germline assignment: CDR1 SGHTA and CDR2 FQGNSA. The CDR3 runs to 15 residues. The DNA of the CDR3 is TGTGCCAGCAGCCCGCGACAGGGGATTGGCACTGAAGCTTTCTTT. This sequence encodes CASSPRQGIGTEAFF.

The rearrangement uses TRBV6-4 and TRBJ1-1; 9 bases agree with TRBD1. After removal of 5 bases from V and 12 bases from J, the junction contained 7 bases not matched to a gene. CDR3 size: 12 residues. Per the germline V gene, CDR1 is MRHNA and CDR2 is SNTAGT. The CDR3 DNA sequence: TGTGCCAGCAGTCCCGGGACAGGGAGGTCTTTCTTT. This encodes CASSPGTGRSFF.

The chain couples TRBV14 to TRBJ2-7; 7 bases are shared with TRBD2. This CDR3 is built from 15 residues. Germline values: CDR1 SGHDN, CDR2 FVKESK. J lost 2 bases, V lost 1 base, and 5 bases had no gene match. CDR3 protein: CASSQVGRGTYEQYF. CDR3 in DNA: TGTGCCAGCAGCCAAGTCGGGCGGGGGACCTACGAGCAGTACTTC.

V usage is TRBV27 and J usage is TRBJ2-3, with D tentatively TRBD2 (6 bases). The CDR3 is 14 amino acids. CDR1 and CDR2 from the germline V gene are MNHEY and SMNVEV (reference sequence). Trimming pared 3 bases from V and 1 base from J, leaving 8 bases between. This chain's CDR3 is CASSFSGGTDTQYF. The CDR3 bases are TGTGCCAGCAGTTTTTCGGGGGGCACAGATACGCAGTATTTT.

The chain is built from TRBV18 and TRBJ1-2; D is possibly TRBD1 (6 bases). Germline V gene sequence: CDR1 KGHSH, CDR2 LQKENI. This CDR3 contains 14 residues. The V gene lost 3 bases and the J gene lost 6 bases, with 14 bases spanning the gap. The CDR3 sequence is CASSPLGAADGYTF. In DNA form, the CDR3 reads TGTGCCAGCTCACCTTTGGGGGCGGCTGATGGCTACACCTTC.